The 8 T cell receptor beta chains below were found in one sample sequenced in a study of blood T cell repertoires in COVID-19. Here immunoSEQ multiplex PCR was the method, and the copy in TCRdb shows in-frame clones only, minus some. The sample carries just over 150,000 clones, about four fifths recorded once. Material for sequencing was peripheral blood. The receptors here all came from a man in his 60s with acute or convalescent COVID-19.

The chain uses TRBV19 and TRBJ2-7; D perhaps matches TRBD1 (5 bases). The germline CDR1 and CDR2 sequences are LNHDA and SQIVND (reference sequence). The CDR3 has 14 residues. Deletions cut 2 bases from V and 3 bases from J, with 11 bases between. CDR3 region: CASSIRGWGYEQYF. DNA for the CDR3: TGTGCCAGTAGTATAAGGGGTTGGGGCTACGAGCAGTACTTC.

V is TRBV3-1 (or the pseudogene TRBV3-2) and J is TRBJ2-3; perhaps TRBD2 as D (7 bases). CDR1 and CDR2 (germline): LGHDT, YNNKEL (reference sequence). This CDR3 is built from 17 residues. Trimming removed 0 bases from V and 4 bases from J, with 17 bases in between. CDR3 bases: TGTGCCAGCAGCCAAGATGGGAGGGGGGATTACTCAGATACGCAGTATTTT. Translated: CASSQDGRGDYSDTQYF.

This rearrangement joins TRBV7-3 to TRBJ2-2; D is ambiguous. The CDR3 is 14 residues long. Germline V gives CDR1 SGHTA, CDR2 FQGTGA. Trimming took off 5 bases at V and 0 bases at J, with 7 bases between the two ends. CDR3 DNA: TGTGCCAGCAGCGGCGGATCGAACACCGGGGAGCTGTTTTTT. This gives the protein CASSGGSNTGELFF. Full variable domain (missing parts from reference TRBV7-3 and TRBJ2-2): GAGVSQTPSNKVTEKGKYVELRCDPISGHTALYWYRQSLGQGPEFLIYFQGTGAADDSGLPNDRFFAVRPEGSVSTLKIQRTERGDSAVYLCASSGGSNTGELFFGEGSRLTVL.

The chain couples TRBV7-2 to TRBJ2-2, with TRBD1 identical over 7 bases. With V trimmed by 5 bases and J by 0 bases, 6 bases remained unmatched. In germline, CDR1 is SGHTA, CDR2 FQGNSA. The length of the CDR3 is 16 residues. The CDR3 DNA follows: TGTGCCAGCAGCACCCGACAGGGCGCGAACACCGGGGAGCTGTTTTTT. This gives the protein CASSTRQGANTGELFF.

The V gene is TRBV13, the J gene TRBJ1-1; 8 nucleotides match TRBD1. The CDR3 runs to 15 residues. Germline CDR1 PRHDT, CDR2 FYEKMQ (reference sequence). The junction had 9 bases not matched to a gene; V was cut back by 5 bases and J by 4 bases. CDR3 residues: CASSGRQGLITEAFF. DNA of the CDR3: TGTGCCAGCAGCGGCCGACAGGGGCTGATCACTGAAGCTTTCTTT.

The J gene is TRBJ2-2, the V gene TRBV7-2; D not certain. From germline, CDR1 is SGHTA and CDR2 FQGNSA. This CDR3 has 14 amino acids. Trimming cost V 4 bases and J 4 bases, with 10 bases left between them. The CDR3 nucleotides read TGTGCCAGCAGCTGGTCTTTAGCCACCGGGGAGCTGTTTTTT. It is translated as CASSWSLATGELFF.

V and J are TRBV5-4 and TRBJ2-2, with 9 bases fitting TRBD2. The V gene's germline CDR1 is SGHNT and CDR2 YYREEE (reference sequence). The V and J ends lost 4 bases and 4 bases, in that order; junction bases with no gene match: 11. The CDR3 has 17 residues. Here the CDR3 reads CASSPVGGGAATGELFF. As DNA, the CDR3 is TGTGCCAGCAGCCCAGTCGGCGGGGGGGCCGCCACCGGGGAGCTGTTTTTT.

The sample holds one count of this clone. The chain recombines TRBV28 with TRBJ2-1, with 8 bases aligning to TRBD2. The CDR3 spans 16 residues. V shed 2 bases, J shed 0 bases, and the junction held 3 bases outside the gene matches. CDR1 is MDHEN, CDR2 SYDVKM, per germline. The CDR3 DNA reads TGTGCCAGCAGTTTAGGCGGGACTAGCTCCTACAATGAGCAGTTCTTC. This gives the protein CASSLGGTSSYNEQFF.